The entry below gives a single T cell receptor (beta chain) sequence along with its context. The antigen remains unidentified. This sample is drawn from a study of T cell repertoires in cytomegalovirus infection. On the study more broadly: Recently identified HLA-C-restricted and well-studied HLA-B-restricted CMV epitopes were used. Indications of both CMV infection and matching HLA type were provided by public TCR beta signatures. Whole-study findings and limits: There were carriers of CMV plus the relevant HLA, and cumulative public TCR beta family frequency identified them.

TCRdb used MiXCR to reprocess the reads, holding one entry per CDR3 protein. This sample has some 700,000 distinct CDR3 sequences, with around 32% found just once. The CDR3 length is 16 residues. V was trimmed by 3 bases and J by 0 bases, leaving 12 bases between them. The germline gives CDR1 SEHNR, CDR2 FQNEAQ (reference sequence). Sequencing was performed on cultured PBMCs, taken from culture after CMV antigen stimulation. The TCR comes from a human donor in good health (CMV status not recorded). Some clones in this sample may be carry-over from other donors' samples. This sequence joins TRBV7-9 and TRBJ2-1; no clear D. CDR3 loop: CASSFEDWSSYNEQFF. The CDR3, as DNA: TGTGCCAGCAGCTTTGAAGACTGGAGCTCCTACAATGAGCAGTTCTTC. Full variable domain (missing parts from reference TRBV7-9 and TRBJ2-1): DTGVSQNPRHKITKRGQNVTFRCDPISEHNRLYWYRQTLGQGPEFLTYFQNEAQLEKSRLLSDRFSAERPKGSFSTLEIQRTEQGDSAMYLCASSFEDWSSYNEQFFGPGTRLTVL.